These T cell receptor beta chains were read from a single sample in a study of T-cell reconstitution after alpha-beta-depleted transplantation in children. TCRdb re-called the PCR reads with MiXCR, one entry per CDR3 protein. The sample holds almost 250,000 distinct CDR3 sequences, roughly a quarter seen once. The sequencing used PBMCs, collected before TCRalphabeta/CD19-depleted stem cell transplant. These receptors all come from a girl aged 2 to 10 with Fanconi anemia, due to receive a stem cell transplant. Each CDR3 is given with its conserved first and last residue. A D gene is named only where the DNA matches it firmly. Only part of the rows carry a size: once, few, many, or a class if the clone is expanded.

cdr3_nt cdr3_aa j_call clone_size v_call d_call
TGTGCCAGCAGCTGGGCCAGAGAAAATGAGCAGTTCTTC CASSWARENEQFF TRBJ2-1 . TRBV7-3 .
TGCGCCAGCAGCCCCGGGACAGGGCATGGCTACACCTTC CASSPGTGHGYTF TRBJ1-2 few TRBV5-1 TRBD1
TGTGCCAGCAAAATCTACTATGGCTACACCTTC CASKIYYGYTF TRBJ1-2 . TRBV2 .
TGCAGCGCCCAACCCGGGACTAGTTTAAATGAGCAGTTCTTC CSAQPGTSLNEQFF TRBJ2-1 many TRBV29-1 TRBD2
TGTGCCAGCAGCCAAGAAACTAGACGCAGGGGATCAGTAGGTATCCCTTCACCCCTCCACTTT CASSQETRRRGSVGIPSPLHF TRBJ1-6 . TRBV4-2 .
TGCAGTGCCTTACGGGCAGGGCGGGGTAACAATGAGCAGTTCTTC CSALRAGRGNNEQFF TRBJ2-1 . TRBV20-1 .
TGCGCCAGCACGGGGGAACTAGCGTCGTCACTGGGCACAGATACGCAGTATTTT CASTGELASSLGTDTQYF TRBJ2-3 . TRBV10-2 TRBD2
TGTGCCAGCAGTTACAATATCGCAGCTCATAGCAATCAGCCCCAGCATTTT CASSYNIAAHSNQPQHF TRBJ1-5 . TRBV6-5 .
TGTGCCAGCAGCTACCTAGGGCCTCGGGTCAATGAGCAGTTCTTC CASSYLGPRVNEQFF TRBJ2-1 many TRBV7-2 .
TGTGCCAGCTCACCACAAGATTCACCCCTCCACTTT CASSPQDSPLHF TRBJ1-6 . TRBV18 .
TGCAGCGTCCGGACAGGCCAAGAGACCCAGTACTTC CSVRTGQETQYF TRBJ2-5 . TRBV29-1 TRBD1
TGTGCCAGCGGGACTTCTAGCACAGATACGCAGTATTTT CASGTSSTDTQYF TRBJ2-3 few TRBV10-3 .
TGCGCCAGCAGCCGAGGAGGGGGTCTTTCCTACAATGAGCAGTTCTTC CASSRGGGLSYNEQFF TRBJ2-1 . TRBV5-1 .
TGCAGCGTTGTTGAGGGGGGCGGTACGCAGTATTTT CSVVEGGGTQYF TRBJ2-3 few TRBV29-1 .
TGCAGCGTTGTAGGTAGCACAGATACGCAGTATTTT CSVVGSTDTQYF TRBJ2-3 many TRBV29-1 .
TGCGCCAGCAGTGAGCTGGCCGTGGCTGGAAACACCATATATTTT CASSELAVAGNTIYF TRBJ1-3 . TRBV10-1 .
TGTGCCGCCAATAATCAAACTTGGTACGAGCAGTACTTC CAANNQTWYEQYF TRBJ2-7 many TRBV10-3 .
TGTGCCCTAGTCGGGGCAGGGCTGACTAGCGGGAGTGGTACAGATACGCAGTATTTT CALVGAGLTSGSGTDTQYF TRBJ2-3 few TRBV7-6 TRBD2
TGCAGCGTTGAGGTTCAGATGGGAGAGCAGTACTTC CSVEVQMGEQYF TRBJ2-7 many TRBV29-1 .
TGTGCCAGCATGCTAGCGGGGCATACAGATACGCAGTATTTT CASMLAGHTDTQYF TRBJ2-3 many TRBV6-4 TRBD2
TGTGCCAGCAGCCCTAGCGGGGGGGTAGGTGGTGAGCAGTTCTTC CASSPSGGVGGEQFF TRBJ2-1 many TRBV6-1 TRBD2
TGTGCCAGCAGTTACTCGTTAACAGGGGATGCTTTCTTT CASSYSLTGDAFF TRBJ1-1 once TRBV6-5 TRBD1
TGTGCCGGTGGACAGGGGGACGGGGAGCTGTTTTTT CAGGQGDGELFF TRBJ2-2 many TRBV28 TRBD1
TGCAGTGCTAGATGGGCAGGGATTGGTTCACCCCTCCACTTT CSARWAGIGSPLHF TRBJ1-6 many TRBV20-1 .
TGCGCCAGCGATGGGACAGGGGGCGCGAACACCGGGGAGCTGTTTTTT CASDGTGGANTGELFF TRBJ2-2 . TRBV10-2 TRBD1
TGTGCCACCTCCCTCTCGGTTGGAGGCAATCAGCCCCAGCATTTT CATSLSVGGNQPQHF TRBJ1-5 many TRBV6-1 .
TGCAGCGTTGTTGGGACAGGGGGCTTTGATACGCAGTATTTT CSVVGTGGFDTQYF TRBJ2-3 . TRBV29-1 TRBD1
TGTGCCAGCAGCCAAGTCCTCGGGAGGGACAACGGGGGGGAGCAGTACTTC CASSQVLGRDNGGEQYF TRBJ2-7 many TRBV4-2 TRBD2
TGCGCCAGCAGCCTGTTCGAAGCGGGAGGGTCCTACGAGCAGTACTTC CASSLFEAGGSYEQYF TRBJ2-7 many TRBV5-1 TRBD2
TGTGCCAGCAGCCGAGCTGGACTAGAGGACTACGAGCAGTACTTC CASSRAGLEDYEQYF TRBJ2-7 many TRBV7-6 TRBD2
TGTGCCGGGGGGACAGCCCAAGAGACCCAGTACTTC CAGGTAQETQYF TRBJ2-5 many TRBV6-6 .
TGCAGTGCTAAAGGGGGCGACACAGATACGCAGTATTTT CSAKGGDTDTQYF TRBJ2-3 many TRBV20-1 TRBD1
TGCGCCAGCAGCTTGCTAAATGGGGCAGGGACTGAAGCTTTCTTT CASSLLNGAGTEAFF TRBJ1-1 few TRBV5-1 .
TGTGCCAGCAGCTTGGGGGGGACAGGGTTGTCAGATACGCAGTATTTT CASSLGGTGLSDTQYF TRBJ2-3 many TRBV5-6 TRBD1
TGTGCCAGCAGTTTATGGGGGGAGCTGGGGGGCGAGCAGTACTTC CASSLWGELGGEQYF TRBJ2-7 . TRBV28 .
TGCAGTGCTAGGGAAGCGGGAGGCCGCGAGCAGTACTTC CSAREAGGREQYF TRBJ2-7 few TRBV20-1 TRBD2
TGTGCCAGCGGGTTACGTGGAGAGACCCAGTACTTC CASGLRGETQYF TRBJ2-5 many TRBV6-5 .
TGTGCCACCAGTGATTGGGGCGGGCCTCACGGCACCGGGGAGCTGTTTTTT CATSDWGGPHGTGELFF TRBJ2-2 . TRBV24-1 .
TGCAGTGCACAGACAGGCCGTTCACCCCTCCACTTT CSAQTGRSPLHF TRBJ1-6 many TRBV20-1 .
TGTGCCAGCAGCTTACGTGGGACAGGGGATTACAATGAGCAGTTCTTC CASSLRGTGDYNEQFF TRBJ2-1 few TRBV7-8 TRBD1
TGCGCCAGCAGCTTAGTAGGTCCCTACGAGCAGTACTTC CASSLVGPYEQYF TRBJ2-7 few TRBV5-1 .
TGTGCCACCAGTGATTTACCGGGACAGGGGTCAGATACGCAGTATTTT CATSDLPGQGSDTQYF TRBJ2-3 . TRBV24-1 TRBD1
TGTGCCAGCTCACCACGGCAGGGGGCAGAATATGAGCAGTTCTTC CASSPRQGAEYEQFF TRBJ2-1 many TRBV18 TRBD1
TGTGCCAGCAGCCAGCTCTGGGGGAACACTGAAGCTTTCTTT CASSQLWGNTEAFF TRBJ1-1 . TRBV4-2 .
TGCAGTGCTGAACAGGGGGCCAACTATGGCTACACCTTC CSAEQGANYGYTF TRBJ1-2 many TRBV20-1 TRBD1
TGCAGTGCTAGAGTGCCGGGACAGGGAGGGCCCTACGAGCAGTACTTC CSARVPGQGGPYEQYF TRBJ2-7 . TRBV20-1 TRBD1
TGTGCCAGCAGCTTAAAGGGACTAGCGGGAGGGTTACCCTTTTTTGAGCAGTTCTTC CASSLKGLAGGLPFFEQFF TRBJ2-1 . TRBV7-3 TRBD2
TGCGCCAGCAGCTACGGACAGGGGGCAGATACGCAGTATTTT CASSYGQGADTQYF TRBJ2-3 . TRBV5-1 TRBD1
TGTGCCAGCAGTAAGGCGGGCCGGCAAGAGACCCAGTACTTC CASSKAGRQETQYF TRBJ2-5 . TRBV6-2/TRBV6-3 .
TGCAGTGCTAGGGGCACCGGGACTAGCGGGATCAATGAGCAGTTCTTC CSARGTGTSGINEQFF TRBJ2-1 . TRBV20-1 TRBD2
TGTGCCAGCAGACGAGGACTAGCGGATGCATACAATGAGCAGTTCTTC CASRRGLADAYNEQFF TRBJ2-1 . TRBV6-1 TRBD2
TGTGCCAGCAGTTTAGTCCAGGTCAGATCCTACGAGCAGTACTTC CASSLVQVRSYEQYF TRBJ2-7 . TRBV7-9 .
TGTGCCAGCAGTTTTGGGCTCGAGCAGTACTTC CASSFGLEQYF TRBJ2-7 . TRBV27 .
TGTGCCAGCAGTCGAATTACAGGGGGGCGCAATCAGCCCCAGCATTTT CASSRITGGRNQPQHF TRBJ1-5 once TRBV28 TRBD1
TGTGCCAGCAGTGAATATTTCAGCCGCGATGAGCAGTTCTTC CASSEYFSRDEQFF TRBJ2-1 few TRBV25-1 .
TGTGCCAGCAGCGGGACTGGACGCCACTATGGCTACACCTTC CASSGTGRHYGYTF TRBJ1-2 . TRBV25-1 .
TGTGCCAGCAGTTTGGGACAGTTCTATGGCTACACCTTC CASSLGQFYGYTF TRBJ1-2 many TRBV12-3/TRBV12-4 TRBD1
TGCAGCGTTGAAAGCGGGGGGAGGCAGTATTTT CSVESGGRQYF TRBJ2-3 . TRBV29-1 TRBD2
TGTGCCAGCAGCCTACTATCCCCCATCTGGGCAAGGAGCTCCTACGAGCAGTACTTC CASSLLSPIWARSSYEQYF TRBJ2-7 . TRBV12-3/TRBV12-4 .